Described below is a single TCR beta chain sequence and its context. The antigen is undetermined. These data belong to a study of vaccination effects on CD4 cells after COVID-19. ViraFEST used viral peptide pools to expand antigen-specific CD4+ T cells before sequencing. Scientists isolated CD4+ T cells after a roughly nine-day culture period ended. The person was diagnosed with PCR-confirmed SARS-CoV-2 infection between March and December 2020. Here immunoSEQ multiplex PCR was the method, and the copy in TCRdb shows in-frame clones only, minus some. The sample holds around 40,000 clones; 65% to 70% are singletons and the top ten take about 30%. This CDR3 contains 15 residues. Looked up from germline, CDR1 is SGHTS and CDR2 is YDEGEE. V lost 1 base to trimming and J lost 1 base, with 11 bases between them.

The TCR comes from a human donor who had a prior SARS-CoV-2 infection. V usage is TRBV5-8 and J usage is TRBJ1-2, with no clear D. Here the sequenced sample was CD4+ T cells from PBMCs cultured with a peptide pool, taken before COVID-19 vaccination. For the CDR3, the DNA is TGTGCCAGCAGCTTGAGGCTTTTCCTTAACTATGGCTACACCTTC. It codes for CASSLRLFLNYGYTF.